This T cell receptor (beta chain) emerged from a study of blood T cell repertoires in COVID-19. Looking at the study overall: The samples span acute and convalescent COVID-19 from the United States, Italy and Spain.

Per the germline V gene, CDR1 is ENHRY and CDR2 is SYGVKD. The CDR3 consists of 16 residues. The trim removed 5 bases at V and 4 bases at J, leaving 11 bases unmatched. Per the original methods: Amplification of reference gene primers provided the estimated nucleated cell counts. The table came from immunoSEQ multiplex PCR; TCRdb's copy has only in-frame clones and leaves some out. D and trimming were read from the DNA, whereas the V and J calls and clone size are those reported in that table. The sample has about 68,000 clones; over 60% are singletons. The sequencing sample was made of peripheral blood. This chain connects TRBV10-3 to TRBJ2-5; 9 bases fit TRBD2. The source of this sequence is a human donor in a cohort sampled during active COVID-19. The CDR3 region is CAISNPGLAESETQYF. CDR3 in DNA: TGTGCCATCAGTAACCCGGGACTAGCAGAATCAGAGACCCAGTACTTC.